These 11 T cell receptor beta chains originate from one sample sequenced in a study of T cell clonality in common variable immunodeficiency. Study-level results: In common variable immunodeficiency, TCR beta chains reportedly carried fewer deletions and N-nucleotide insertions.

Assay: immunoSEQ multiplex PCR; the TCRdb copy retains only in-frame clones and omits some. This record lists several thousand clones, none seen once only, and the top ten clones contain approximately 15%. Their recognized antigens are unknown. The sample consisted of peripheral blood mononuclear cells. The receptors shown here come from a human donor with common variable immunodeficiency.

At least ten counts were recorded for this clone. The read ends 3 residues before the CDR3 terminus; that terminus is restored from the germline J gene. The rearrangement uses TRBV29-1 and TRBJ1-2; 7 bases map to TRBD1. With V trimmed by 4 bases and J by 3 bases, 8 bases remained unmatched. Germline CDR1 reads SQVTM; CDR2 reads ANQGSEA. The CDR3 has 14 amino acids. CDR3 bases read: TGCAGCGTTGCGTTGACAGGGAACGACTATGGC. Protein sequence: CSVALTGNDYG. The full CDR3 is CSVALTGNDYGYTF.

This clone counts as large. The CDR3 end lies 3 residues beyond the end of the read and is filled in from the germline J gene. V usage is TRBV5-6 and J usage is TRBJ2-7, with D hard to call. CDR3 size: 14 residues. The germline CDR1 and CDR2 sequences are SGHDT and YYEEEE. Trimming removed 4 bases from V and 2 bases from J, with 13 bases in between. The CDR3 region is CASSGEATAYEQYF. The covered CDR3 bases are TGTGCCAGCAGCGGAGAGGCAACAGCCTACGAG.

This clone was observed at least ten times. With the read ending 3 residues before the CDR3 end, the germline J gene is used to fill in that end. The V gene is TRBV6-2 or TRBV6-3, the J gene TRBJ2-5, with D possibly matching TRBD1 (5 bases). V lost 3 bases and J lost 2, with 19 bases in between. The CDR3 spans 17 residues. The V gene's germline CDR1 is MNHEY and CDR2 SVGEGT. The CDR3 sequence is CASSYRTPARQQETQYF. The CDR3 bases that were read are TGTGCCAGCAGTTATCGCACCCCGGCCAGACAGCAAGAGACC.

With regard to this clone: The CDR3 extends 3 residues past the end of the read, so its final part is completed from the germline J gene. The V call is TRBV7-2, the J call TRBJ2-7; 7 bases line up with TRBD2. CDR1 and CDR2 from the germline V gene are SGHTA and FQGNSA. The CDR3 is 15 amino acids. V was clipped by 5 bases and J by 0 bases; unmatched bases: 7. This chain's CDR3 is CASSLSSGRSYEQYF. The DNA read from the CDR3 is TGTGCCAGCAGCCTCTCTAGCGGACGCTCCTACGAG. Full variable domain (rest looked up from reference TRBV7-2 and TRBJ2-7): GAGVSQSPSNKVTEKGKDVELRCDPISGHTALYWYRQSLGQGLEFLIYFQGNSAPDKSGLPSDRFSAERTGGSVSTLTIQRTQQEDSAVYLCASSLSSGRSYEQYFGPGTRLTVT.

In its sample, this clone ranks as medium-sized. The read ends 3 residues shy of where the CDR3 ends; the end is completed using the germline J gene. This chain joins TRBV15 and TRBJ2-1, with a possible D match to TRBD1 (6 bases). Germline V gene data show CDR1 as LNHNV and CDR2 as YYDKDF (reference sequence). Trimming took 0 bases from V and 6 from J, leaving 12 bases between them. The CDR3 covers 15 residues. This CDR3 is CATSRDQGKANEQFF. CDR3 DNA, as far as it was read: TGTGCCACCAGCAGAGATCAGGGGAAAGCCAATGAG.

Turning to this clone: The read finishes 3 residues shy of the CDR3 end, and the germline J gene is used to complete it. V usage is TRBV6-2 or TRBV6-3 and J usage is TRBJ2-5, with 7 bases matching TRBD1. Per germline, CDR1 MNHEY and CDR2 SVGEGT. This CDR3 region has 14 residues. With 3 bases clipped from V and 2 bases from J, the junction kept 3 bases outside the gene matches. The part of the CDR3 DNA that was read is TGTGCCAGCAGTTATACAGGGGTGCAAGAGACC. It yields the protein CASSYTGVQET. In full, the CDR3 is CASSYTGVQETQYF.

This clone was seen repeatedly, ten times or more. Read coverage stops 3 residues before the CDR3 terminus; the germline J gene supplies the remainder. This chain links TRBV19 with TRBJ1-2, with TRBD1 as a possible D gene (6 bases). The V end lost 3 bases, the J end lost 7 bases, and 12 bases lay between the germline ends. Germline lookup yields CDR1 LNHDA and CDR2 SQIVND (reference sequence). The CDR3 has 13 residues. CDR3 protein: CASSMAGEFGYTF. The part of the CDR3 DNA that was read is TGTGCCAGTAGTATGGCAGGGGAATTTGGC. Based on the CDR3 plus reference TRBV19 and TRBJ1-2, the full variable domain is DGGITQSPKYLFRKEGQNVTLSCEQNLNHDAMYWYRQDPGQGLRLIYYSQIVNDFQKGDIAEGYSVSREKKESFPLTVTSAQKNPTAFYLCASSMAGEFGYTFGSGTRLTVV.

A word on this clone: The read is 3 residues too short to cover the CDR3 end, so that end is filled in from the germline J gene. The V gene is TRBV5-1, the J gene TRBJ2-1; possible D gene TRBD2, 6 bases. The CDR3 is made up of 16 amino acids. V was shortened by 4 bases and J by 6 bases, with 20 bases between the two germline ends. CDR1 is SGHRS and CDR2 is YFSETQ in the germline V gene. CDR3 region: CASSPGRKVGGNEQFF. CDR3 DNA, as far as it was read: TGCGCCAGCAGCCCGGGGAGGAAGGTGGGGGGCAATGAG. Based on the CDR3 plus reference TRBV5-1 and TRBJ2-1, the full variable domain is KAGVTQTPRYLIKTRGQQVTLSCSPISGHRSVSWYQQTPGQGLQFLFEYFSETQRNKGNFPGRFSGRQFSNSRSEMNVSTLELGDSALYLCASSPGRKVGGNEQFFGPGTRLTVL.

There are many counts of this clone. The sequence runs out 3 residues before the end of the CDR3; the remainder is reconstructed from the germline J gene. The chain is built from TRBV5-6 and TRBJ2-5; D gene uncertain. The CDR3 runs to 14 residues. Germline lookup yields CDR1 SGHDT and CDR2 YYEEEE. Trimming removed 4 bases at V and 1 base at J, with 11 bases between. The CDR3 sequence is CASSIRQAQETQYF. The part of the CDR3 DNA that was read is TGTGCCAGCAGCATCCGACAAGCCCAAGAGACC.

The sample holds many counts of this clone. The sequenced CDR3 bases are TGTGCCAGCAGCTTAGGAGGGGCATATAGCGAG. Its protein product is CASSLGGAYSE. The CDR3 reads in full as CASSLGGAYSEQYF. The chain employs TRBV7-2 and TRBJ2-7; either TRBD1 or TRBD2 may fit D (5 bases each). Sequencing ends 3 residues short of the CDR3 end; the germline J gene provides the rest. Trimming took off 1 base at V and 6 bases at J, with 13 bases between the two ends. The CDR3 covers 14 residues. CDR1 is SGHTA, CDR2 FQGNSA, per germline.

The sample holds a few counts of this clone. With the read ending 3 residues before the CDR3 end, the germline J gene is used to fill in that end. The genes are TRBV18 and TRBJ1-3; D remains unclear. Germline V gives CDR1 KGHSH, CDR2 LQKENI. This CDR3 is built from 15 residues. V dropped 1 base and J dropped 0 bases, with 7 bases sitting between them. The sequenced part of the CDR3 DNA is TGTGCCAGCTCACCACGAGGTGACTCTGGAAACACC. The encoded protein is CASSPRGDSGNT. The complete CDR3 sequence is CASSPRGDSGNTIYF.